The clone carrying this T cell receptor (beta chain) was counted ten times or more. Its antigen remains unidentified. The sample is drawn from a study of T cells in Graves' hyperthyroidism and ophthalmopathy. Study-wide points: In validation, the model predicted ophthalmopathy. These predictions came a median roughly 6.5 months before onset. Ophthalmopathy was separated from stable hyperthyroidism by a 13 V-J model. Expanded thyroid clonotypes (above 0.001) were mostly also found in blood.

Thyroid ultrasound, orbital computed tomography, clinical symptoms, and serum thyroxine and TRAb underpinned diagnoses. With 3 bases clipped from V and 8 bases from J, the junction kept 6 bases outside the gene matches. This CDR3 is built from 15 residues. Per the germline V gene, CDR1 is MGHRA and CDR2 is YSYEKL. Amplification targeted TCR beta CDR3 regions from RNA transcripts. Using the HTBI primer set, a first-round RT-PCR was run on the TCR CDR3. Each CDR3 protein is one row after TCRdb ran MiXCR on the multiplex PCR reads. The sample consists of about 570,000 distinct CDR3 sequences, around 45% of them appearing once.

The specimen was peripheral blood or thyroid tissue (not recorded which). The clonotype was recovered from an adult woman with Graves' disease, either hyperthyroidism or ophthalmopathy (not recorded which). The chain couples TRBV4-1 to TRBJ1-6, with 8 positions matching TRBD1. The CDR3 DNA reads as TGCGCCAGCAGCCAGGCGGACAGGGCTGATTCACCCCTCCACTTT. It codes for CASSQADRADSPLHF.